This T cell receptor beta chain is drawn from a study of blood T cell repertoires in COVID-19. About the research overall: Specimens from acute and convalescent COVID-19 originated in the United States, Italy and Spain. Sources were T cells, B-cell-depleted T cells, or PBMCs; the material itself was cDNA or gDNA.

CDR3 size: 14 residues. The Seattle patients joined while their infection was active and were tracked longitudinally afterward. Authors' data handling: Estimation of nucleated cell counts relied on the amplification of reference gene primers. Profiled with immunoSEQ multiplex PCR; TCRdb holds only in-frame clones, not every one. Clone size and V and J calls were adopted from that table, with D and trimming inferred from the DNA. The sample includes 150,000 to 200,000 clones, 80% to 90% of them seen just once. The sample comprised peripheral blood. The sequence was collected from a woman in her 70s with COVID-19, enrolled during active disease. The chain uses TRBV21-1 and TRBJ2-1; the table's D call TRBD1 went unverified against the DNA. TRBV21-1 is a pseudogene segment. Written as DNA, the CDR3 is TGTGCCGGGCAACAGGGGAATGTTGGCGATGAGCAGTTCTTC. This codes for CAGQQGNVGDEQFF.